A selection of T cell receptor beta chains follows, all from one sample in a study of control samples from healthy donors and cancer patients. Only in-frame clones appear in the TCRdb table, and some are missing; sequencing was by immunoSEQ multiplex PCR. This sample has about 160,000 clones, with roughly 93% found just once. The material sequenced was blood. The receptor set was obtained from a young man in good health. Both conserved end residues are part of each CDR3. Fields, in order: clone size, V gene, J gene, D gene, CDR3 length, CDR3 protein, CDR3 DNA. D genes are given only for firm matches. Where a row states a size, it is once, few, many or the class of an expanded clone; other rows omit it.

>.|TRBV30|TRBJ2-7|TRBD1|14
CAWSVGTGPYEQYF
TGTGCCTGGAGTGTAGGGACAGGTCCTTACGAGCAGTACTTC
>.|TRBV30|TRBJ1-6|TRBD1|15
CAWTNGQGLNSPLHF
TGTGCCTGGACAAACGGACAGGGGCTTAATTCACCCCTCCACTTT
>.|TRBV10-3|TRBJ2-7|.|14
CAISAGENPSEQYF
TGTGCCATCAGTGCAGGGGAAAATCCGTCCGAGCAGTACTTC
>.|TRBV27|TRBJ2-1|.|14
CASSLRDNYNEQFF
TGTGCCAGCAGTTTGCGGGACAACTACAATGAGCAGTTCTTC
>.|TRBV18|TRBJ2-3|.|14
CASLPSASTDTQYF
TGTGCCAGCTTACCATCGGCGAGCACAGATACGCAGTATTTT
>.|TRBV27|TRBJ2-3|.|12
CAIGGDSDTQYF
TGTGCCATCGGCGGGGATTCAGATACGCAGTATTTT
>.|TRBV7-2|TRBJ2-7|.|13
CASSPTGTYEQYF
TGTGCCAGCAGCCCAACGGGCACCTACGAGCAGTACTTC
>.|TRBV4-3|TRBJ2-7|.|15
CASSQVLGGRYEQYF
TGCGCCAGCAGCCAAGTTTTAGGGGGTAGGTACGAGCAGTACTTC
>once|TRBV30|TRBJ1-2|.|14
CAWTETGDLYGYTF
TGTGCCTGGACGGAAACGGGAGACCTCTATGGCTACACCTTC
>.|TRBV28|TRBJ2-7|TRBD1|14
CASSYTGGSYEQYF
TGTGCCAGCAGTTATACAGGGGGCTCCTACGAGCAGTACTTC
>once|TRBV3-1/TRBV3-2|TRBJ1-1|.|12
CASSQEGFKAFF
TGTGCCAGCAGCCAAGAGGGCTTTAAAGCTTTCTTT
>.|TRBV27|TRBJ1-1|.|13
CASSLSLNTEAFF
TGTGCCAGCAGTTTAAGCCTGAACACTGAAGCTTTCTTT
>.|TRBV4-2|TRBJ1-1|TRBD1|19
CASSQSRDTGGEGDTEAFF
TGTGCCAGCAGCCAAAGTCGGGATACAGGGGGCGAGGGGGACACTGAAGCTTTCTTT
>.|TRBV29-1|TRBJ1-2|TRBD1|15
CSVEYPGQLNYGYTF
TGCAGCGTTGAATACCCGGGACAGCTAAACTATGGCTACACCTTC
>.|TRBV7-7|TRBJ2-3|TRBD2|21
CASSLSRSVSGGPTSTDTQYF
TGTGCTAGCAGCTTAAGTAGGAGCGTGAGCGGGGGGCCCACGAGCACAGATACGCAGTATTTT
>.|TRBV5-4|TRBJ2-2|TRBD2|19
CASSLGRTSGGAFTGELFF
TGTGCCAGCAGCTTGGGCCGAACTAGCGGGGGGGCCTTTACCGGGGAGCTGTTTTTT
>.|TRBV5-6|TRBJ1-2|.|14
CASSLIQPAHGYTF
TGTGCCAGCAGCTTAATCCAGCCCGCGCATGGCTACACCTTC
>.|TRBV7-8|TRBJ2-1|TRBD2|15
CASIPSGGSYNEQFF
TGTGCCAGCATCCCTAGCGGGGGCTCCTACAATGAGCAGTTCTTC
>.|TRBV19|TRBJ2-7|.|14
CASSRRQDSYEQYF
TGTGCCAGTAGCCGCCGCCAGGATTCCTACGAGCAGTACTTC
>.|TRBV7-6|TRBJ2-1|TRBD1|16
CASSSTPGQGANEQFF
TGTGCCAGCAGCTCAACCCCCGGACAGGGGGCCAATGAGCAGTTCTTC
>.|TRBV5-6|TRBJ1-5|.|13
CASSLGAGQPQHF
TGTGCCAGCAGCTTGGGTGCGGGTCAGCCCCAGCATTTT
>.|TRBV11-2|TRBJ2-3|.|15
CASSRLAPSTDTQYF
TGTGCCAGCAGCCGCCTAGCGCCTAGCACAGATACGCAGTATTTT
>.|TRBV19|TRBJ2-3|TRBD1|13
CASSTHRTGKQYF
TGTGCCAGTAGTACCCACCGGACAGGGAAACAGTATTTT
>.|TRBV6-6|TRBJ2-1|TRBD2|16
CASSYSTSGGYNEQFF
TGTGCCAGCAGTTACTCCACTAGCGGGGGTTACAATGAGCAGTTCTTC
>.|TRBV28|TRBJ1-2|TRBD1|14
CATTLGQGHYGYTF
TGTGCGACCACCTTGGGACAGGGCCACTATGGCTACACCTTC
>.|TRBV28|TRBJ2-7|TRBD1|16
CASSLAGQGGMYEQYF
TGTGCCAGCAGTTTAGCGGGACAGGGGGGTATGTACGAGCAGTACTTC
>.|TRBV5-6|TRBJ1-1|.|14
CASRLGGVNTEAFF
TGTGCCAGCAGGTTGGGTGGGGTGAACACTGAAGCTTTCTTT
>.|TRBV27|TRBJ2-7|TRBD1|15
CASSLLPDRAYEQYF
TGTGCCAGCAGTTTATTGCCGGACAGGGCCTACGAGCAGTACTTC
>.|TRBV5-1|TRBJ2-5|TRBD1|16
CASSLRTGFSQETQYF
TGCGCCAGCAGCTTGCGGACAGGGTTTTCCCAAGAGACCCAGTACTTC
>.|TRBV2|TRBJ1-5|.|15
CASSEQGFSNQPQHF
TGTGCCAGCAGTGAACAGGGGTTTAGCAATCAGCCCCAGCATTTT
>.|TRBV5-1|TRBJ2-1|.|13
CASSLVPDNEQFF
TGCGCCAGCAGCTTGGTCCCCGACAATGAGCAGTTCTTC
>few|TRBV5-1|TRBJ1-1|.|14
CASSLQPGATEAFF
TGCGCCAGCAGCTTACAACCTGGGGCCACTGAAGCTTTCTTT
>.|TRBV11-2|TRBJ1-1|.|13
CASSFNRNTEAFF
TGTGCCAGCAGCTTTAACAGGAACACTGAAGCTTTCTTT
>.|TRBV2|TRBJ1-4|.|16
CASSEPQQAGREKLFF
TGTGCCAGCAGTGAACCACAACAGGCGGGTCGGGAAAAACTGTTTTTT
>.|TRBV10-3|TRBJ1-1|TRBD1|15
CAISESTPGQATAFF
TGTGCCATCAGTGAGTCGACTCCGGGACAGGCAACGGCTTTCTTT
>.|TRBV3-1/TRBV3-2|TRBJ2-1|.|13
CASSRTGGNEQFF
TGTGCCAGCAGCCGGACTGGGGGCAATGAGCAGTTCTTC
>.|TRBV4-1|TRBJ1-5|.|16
CASSQRQFSSNQPQHF
TGCGCCAGCAGCCAACGACAGTTTTCGAGCAATCAGCCCCAGCATTTT
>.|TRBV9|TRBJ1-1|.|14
CASSSDSSSSEAFF
TGTGCCAGCAGTTCAGACAGCTCCTCGTCTGAAGCTTTCTTT
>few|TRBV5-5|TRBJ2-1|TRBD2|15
CASSSRTSGNNEQFF
TGTGCCAGCAGCTCCCGGACTAGCGGGAACAATGAGCAGTTCTTC
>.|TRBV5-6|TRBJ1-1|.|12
CASSLYRNEAFF
TGTGCCAGCAGCTTGTACCGGAATGAAGCTTTCTTT
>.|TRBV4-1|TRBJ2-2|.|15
CASSQDDTVDGELFF
TGCGCCAGCAGCCAAGATGACACGGTGGACGGGGAGCTGTTTTTT
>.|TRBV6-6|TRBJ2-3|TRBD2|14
CASSRTRNTDTQYF
TGTGCCAGCAGTCGGACTAGAAATACAGATACGCAGTATTTT
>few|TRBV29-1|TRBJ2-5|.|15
CSVQDAGHQSGTQYF
TGCAGCGTCCAGGACGCGGGTCACCAATCGGGGACCCAGTACTTC
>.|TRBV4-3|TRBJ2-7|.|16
CASSQEIGGGRYEQYF
TGCGCCAGCAGCCAAGAAATTGGGGGGGGGCGATACGAGCAGTACTTC
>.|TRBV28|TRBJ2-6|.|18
CASSPPGKGDSGANVLTF
TGTGCCAGCAGCCCCCCGGGGAAAGGGGACTCTGGGGCCAACGTCCTGACTTTC
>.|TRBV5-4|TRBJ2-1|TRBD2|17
CASSLALERGRGNEQFF
TGTGCCAGCAGCTTGGCCCTTGAGCGGGGCCGAGGGAATGAGCAGTTCTTC
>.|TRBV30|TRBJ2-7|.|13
CAWSVDSRYEQYF
TGTGCCTGGAGTGTAGACAGTCGCTACGAGCAGTACTTC
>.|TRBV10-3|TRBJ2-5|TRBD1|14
CAIRGDRPQETQYF
TGTGCCATCAGAGGGGACAGGCCTCAAGAGACCCAGTACTTC
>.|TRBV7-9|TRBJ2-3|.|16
CASSLARGEEADTQYF
TGTGCCAGCAGCTTAGCGCGCGGGGAAGAGGCAGATACGCAGTATTTT
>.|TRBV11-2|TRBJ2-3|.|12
CASSQMGDTQYF
TGTGCCAGCAGCCAGATGGGTGATACGCAGTATTTT
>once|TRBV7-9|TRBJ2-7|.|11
CASSNSYEQYF
TGTGCCAGCAGCAACTCGTACGAGCAGTACTTC
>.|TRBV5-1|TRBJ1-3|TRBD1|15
CASSLDRDRGHTIYF
TGCGCCAGCAGCTTGGACCGGGACAGGGGGCACACCATATATTTT
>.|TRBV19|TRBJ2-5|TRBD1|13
CASSDRFGETQYF
TGTGCCAGTTCGGACAGGTTCGGGGAGACCCAGTACTTC
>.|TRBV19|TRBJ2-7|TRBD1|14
CASSTGTGGVEQYF
TGTGCCAGTAGTACAGGGACAGGGGGAGTCGAGCAGTACTTC
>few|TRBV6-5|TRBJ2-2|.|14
CASSFRTGAGELFF
TGTGCCAGCAGTTTCCGAACAGGCGCCGGGGAGCTGTTTTTT
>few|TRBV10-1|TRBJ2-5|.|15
CASSVPNRGGETQYF
TGCGCCAGCAGTGTCCCAAACAGGGGAGGGGAGACCCAGTACTTC
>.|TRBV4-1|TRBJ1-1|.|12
CASSQVSGEAFF
TGCGCCAGCAGCCAAGTTTCAGGAGAAGCTTTCTTT